A single sample gave rise to the 21 T cell receptor beta chains below, sequenced in a study of shared clonotypes between healthy human individuals. The assay was immunoSEQ multiplex PCR, and TCRdb's table has in-frame clones only and misses some. The table records about 1 million clones, approximately 68% of them present only once. Sequencing was done on a sample of memory CD4+ T cells sorted from blood. The subset is: CD45RA-negative fraction. Receptors were obtained from a man between 18 and 35 years old in good health.

This clone has just a few counts. The same CDR3 is also encoded by other DNA sequences in this sample. The V call is TRBV5-1, the J call TRBJ1-2, with 9 bases that match TRBD1. The CDR3 covers 15 residues. Germline V gene lookup returns CDR1 SGHRS and CDR2 YFSETQ. The trim removed 1 base at V and 5 bases at J, leaving 6 bases unmatched. This CDR3 reads CASSLSPGQGYGYTF. CDR3 coding DNA: TGCGCCAGCAGCTTGTCCCCGGGACAGGGTTATGGCTACACCTTC.

The V call is TRBV7-2, the J call TRBJ1-6; D is unclear. Germline V gene sequence: CDR1 SGHTA, CDR2 FQGNSA. The CDR3 length is 14 residues. The V end was cut by 1 base, the J end by 14 bases, with 15 bases between. In DNA, the CDR3 is TGTGCCAGCAGCTTAGGACTGAGTGCGGACTCCCTCCACTTT. It encodes CASSLGLSADSLHF.

The chain is built from TRBV10-3 and TRBJ2-7; TRBD2 matches 12 bases. Per germline, CDR1 ENHRY and CDR2 SYGVKD. The CDR3 sequence is 16 residues long. V shed 0 bases and J 6 bases; nucleotides not matched to a gene: 6. The DNA for the CDR3 is TGTGCCATCAGTGAGTCCCAGGCTAGCGGGAGGGCCGAGCAGTACTTC. It translates to CAISESQASGRAEQYF.

A word on this clone: With a much larger clone just one base away, this may be a read error. Other nucleotide sequences in the sample specify the same CDR3. This sequence joins TRBV28 and TRBJ2-5; D is undetermined. From germline, CDR1 is MDHEN and CDR2 SYDVKM. The CDR3 contains 14 residues. This CDR3 is CASSSGPAQETQYF. CDR3 in DNA: TGTGCCAGCAGTTCCGGACCCGCTCAAGAGACTCAGTACTTC.

This clone was counted ten times or more. Other DNA sequences in this sample translate to the same CDR3. This rearrangement joins TRBV5-1 to TRBJ1-2; D is unclear. Germline V lookup: CDR1 SGHRS, CDR2 YFSETQ. V was pared by 1 base and J by 8 bases, with 24 bases between. The CDR3 runs 17 residues. The CDR3 spells CASSLNRAVSPTGGYTF. As DNA, the CDR3 is TGCGCCAGCAGCTTGAACCGCGCCGTCTCCCCGACGGGGGGCTACACCTTC.

The chain carries TRBV6-6 and TRBJ1-5; no reliable D call. Trimming took 2 bases from V and 7 from J, leaving 6 bases between them. The CDR3 runs 12 residues. Germline V lookup: CDR1 MNHNY, CDR2 SVGAGI (reference sequence). DNA of the CDR3: TGTGCCAGCAGTTACCAGGCCCAGCCCCAGCATTTT. This codes for CASSYQAQPQHF.

This rearrangement joins TRBV7-9 to TRBJ2-7; no reliable D call. CDR3 size: 14 residues. Germline CDR1 is SEHNR and CDR2 is FQNEAQ (reference sequence). Trimming shortened V by 4 bases and J by 2 bases, and 12 bases separated the two germline ends. CDR3 residues: CASSSEVGTYEQYF. The CDR3 nucleotides are TGTGCCAGCAGCTCCGAAGTAGGGACCTACGAGCAGTACTTC.

The chain combines TRBV4-3 with TRBJ2-3, with 7 bases identical to TRBD2. The CDR3 is made up of 17 amino acids. Germline V gives CDR1 LGHNA, CDR2 YSLEER. With 0 bases clipped from V and 3 bases from J, the junction kept 9 bases outside the gene matches. The CDR3 loop is CASSQEVAGVGTDTQYF. Here the CDR3 DNA reads TGCGCCAGCAGCCAAGAGGTGGCGGGAGTGGGAACAGATACGCAGTATTTT.

This chain uses TRBV11-3 with TRBJ2-1; the D gene could be TRBD1 or TRBD2 (5 bases each). CDR3 length: 14 residues. The V gene lost 3 bases and the J gene lost 8 bases, with 14 bases spanning the gap. Germline loops: CDR1 SGHNT, CDR2 YENEEA. The CDR3 DNA follows: TGTGCCAGCAGCTTGGACCTCATGGGGGATGAGCAGTTCTTC. It encodes CASSLDLMGDEQFF.

This clone was seen more than once but under ten times. The chain links TRBV6-4 to TRBJ2-2, with 7 bases fitting TRBD2. Trimming cost V 3 bases and J 5 bases; bases outside gene matches: 0. Per germline, CDR1 MRHNA and CDR2 SNTAGT. This CDR3 has 13 residues. CDR3 amino acids: CASSELATGELFF. CDR3 nucleotide sequence: TGTGCCAGCAGTGAACTAGCGACCGGGGAGCTGTTTTTT.

This chain links TRBV11-3 with TRBJ2-5; TRBD2 might be the D (7 bases). V gave up 4 bases and J gave up 2 bases, with 11 bases separating them. The germline V gene encodes CDR1 SGHNT and CDR2 YENEEA. The length of the CDR3 is 14 residues. The CDR3 reads CASSWGGQQETQYF. For the CDR3, the DNA is TGTGCCAGCAGCTGGGGGGGGCAGCAAGAGACCCAGTACTTC. The full variable domain, with the rest looked up from reference TRBV11-3 and TRBJ2-5, is EAGVVQSPRYKIIEKKQPVAFWCNPISGHNTLYWYLQNLGQGPELLIRYENEEAVDDSQLPKDRFSAERLKGVDSTLKIQPAELGDSAVYLCASSWGGQQETQYFGPGTRLLVL.

This clone turned up a few times. The CDR3 loop reads CATRPQENNSPLHF. CDR3 DNA: TGTGCCACCCGCCCACAAGAAAATAATTCACCCCTCCACTTT. The J gene is TRBJ1-6, the V gene TRBV27; D uncertain. The CDR3 sequence is 14 residues long. V was shortened by 10 bases and J by 5 bases, with 15 bases between the two germline ends. Germline assignment: CDR1 MNHEY and CDR2 SMNVEV (reference sequence).

V is TRBV5-5 and J is TRBJ1-3, with TRBD1 identical over 9 bases. The V segment lost 0 bases and the J segment 7 bases; nucleotides outside the gene matches: 5. Germline CDR1 is SGHKS and CDR2 is YYEKEE (reference sequence). This CDR3 region has 15 residues. The CDR3 sequence: CASSLAIGQGNTIYF. In DNA form, the CDR3 reads TGTGCCAGCAGCTTGGCCATAGGACAGGGGAACACCATATATTTT.

V usage is TRBV6-6 and J usage is TRBJ1-2; D not certain. V was cut by 8 bases and J by 5 bases, with 6 bases left in between. The germline gives CDR1 MNHNY, CDR2 SVGAGI (reference sequence). CDR3 length: 10 residues. The chain's CDR3 is CASGMYGYTF. The CDR3 nucleotides are TGTGCCAGCGGCATGTATGGCTACACCTTC.

Details on this clone: This sample includes further DNA sequences coding for the same CDR3. The rearrangement joins TRBV5-1 to TRBJ2-5; the match to TRBD1 covers 7 bases. The trim removed 0 bases at V and 5 bases at J, leaving 4 bases unmatched. This CDR3 contains 14 residues. The germline V gene has CDR1 SGHRS and CDR2 YFSETQ. CDR3 bases: TGCGCCAGCAGCTTGGACTCCAGGGGGGAGACCCAGTACTTC. It translates to CASSLDSRGETQYF.

This clone was counted only a few times. V gene TRBV27 combines with J gene TRBJ1-2; the D gene is possibly TRBD1 (5 bases). V was shortened by 5 bases and J by 3 bases, with 13 bases between the two germline ends. Germline V gene lookup returns CDR1 MNHEY and CDR2 SMNVEV (reference sequence). The CDR3 is made up of 14 amino acids. For the CDR3, the DNA is TGTGCCAGCAGTACAGGTGGAGGCTACTATGGCTACACCTTC. It is translated as CASSTGGGYYGYTF.

This clone showed up just a few times. The J gene is TRBJ1-4, the V gene TRBV6-1; tentative D call: TRBD1 (5 bases). Germline V gives CDR1 MNHNS, CDR2 SASEGT. Trimming left V 7 bases short and J 0 bases short, with 9 bases between. The CDR3 is 14 amino acids. CDR3 in DNA: TGTGCCAGCAAGGGGCCAGCAACTAATGAAAAACTGTTTTTT. Amino acids: CASKGPATNEKLFF.

The V gene is TRBV13, the J gene TRBJ1-5, with TRBD1 matching 10 bases. The CDR3 length is 17 residues. CDR1 PRHDT and CDR2 FYEKMQ come from the germline V gene (reference sequence). The V segment lost 5 bases and the J segment 1 base; nucleotides outside the gene matches: 8. The CDR3, as DNA: TGTGCCAGCAGCCCACGGACAGGGGGTAGGAGCAATCAGCCCCAGCATTTT. Protein: CASSPRTGGRSNQPQHF.

This clone has a handful of counts. J is TRBJ1-4 and V is TRBV30, with 8 bases aligning to TRBD1. This CDR3 has 11 amino acids. Germline lookup yields CDR1 GTSNPN and CDR2 SVGIG (reference sequence). The CDR3 protein is CAMGTGRELFF. The CDR3 DNA reads as TGTGCTATGGGGACAGGCAGGGAACTGTTTTTT.

The chain joins TRBV5-1 to TRBJ1-2, with 10 bases that match TRBD1. CDR1 and CDR2 from the germline V gene are SGHRS and YFSETQ. J lost 0 bases, V lost 0 bases, and 2 bases had no gene match. This CDR3 spans 16 amino acids. CDR3 sequence: CASSLGGTGANYGYTF. The CDR3 DNA reads as TGCGCCAGCAGCTTGGGCGGGACAGGGGCTAACTATGGCTACACCTTC.

This clone was picked up a small number of times. J is TRBJ1-2 and V is TRBV5-4, with TRBD1 matching 7 bases. Germline CDR1 and CDR2: SGHNT and YYREEE (reference sequence). With 9 bases clipped from V and 4 bases from J, the junction kept 12 bases outside the gene matches. This CDR3 is 14 amino acids long. The CDR3 loop is CATNPGAGGYGYTF. The CDR3, as DNA: TGTGCCACCAACCCTGGGGCAGGGGGCTATGGCTACACCTTC. The full variable domain, rest sourced from reference TRBV5-4 and TRBJ1-2, is ETGVTQSPTHLIKTRGQQVTLRCSSQSGHNTVSWYQQALGQGPQFIFQYYREEENGRGNFPPRFSGLQFPNYSSELNVNALELDDSALYLCATNPGAGGYGYTFGSGTRLTVV.